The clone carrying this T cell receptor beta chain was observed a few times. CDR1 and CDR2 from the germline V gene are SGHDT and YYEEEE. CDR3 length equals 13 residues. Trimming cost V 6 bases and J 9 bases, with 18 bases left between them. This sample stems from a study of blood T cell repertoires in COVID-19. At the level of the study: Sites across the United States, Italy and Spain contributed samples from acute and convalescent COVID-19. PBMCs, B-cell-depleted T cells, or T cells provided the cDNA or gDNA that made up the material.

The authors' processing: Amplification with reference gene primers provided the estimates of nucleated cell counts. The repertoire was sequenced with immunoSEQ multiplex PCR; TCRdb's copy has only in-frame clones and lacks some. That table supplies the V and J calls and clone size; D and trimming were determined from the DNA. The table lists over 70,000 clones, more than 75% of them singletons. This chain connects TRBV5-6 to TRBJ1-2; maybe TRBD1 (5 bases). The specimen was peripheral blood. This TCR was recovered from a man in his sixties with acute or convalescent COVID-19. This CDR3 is CASNLGRGTSYTF. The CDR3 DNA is TGTGCCAGCAACCTGGGGCGGGGAACTAGCTACACCTTC. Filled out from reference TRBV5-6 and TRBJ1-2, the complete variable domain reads DAGVTQSPTHLIKTRGQQVTLRCSPKSGHDTVSWYQQALGQGPQFIFQYYEEEERQRGNFPDRFSGHQFPNYSSELNVNALLLGDSALYLCASNLGRGTSYTFGSGTRLTVV.